This T cell receptor beta chain is from a study of CD8 T cells in ankylosing spondylitis. TCRdb recomputed calls from the 5' RACE reads with MiXCR, one row per CDR3 protein. The data hold under 250,000 distinct CDR3 sequences, with about 10% observed a single time. Germline values: CDR1 SGHAT, CDR2 FQNNGV. Trimming removed 0 bases from V and 5 bases from J, with 13 bases in between. The length of the CDR3 is 15 residues. This clonotype was counted many times. Material: blood, either unsorted or a sorted T cell fraction (not recorded which). The rearrangement links TRBV11-2 to TRBJ2-5; D is ambiguous. This clonotype was sampled from a male donor with ankylosing spondylitis or in good health (not recorded which). CDR3 sequence (DNA): TGTGCCAGCAGCTTAGATGGGGTCCCTGGGGAGACCCAGTACTTC. As protein: CASSLDGVPGETQYF.